Detailed here is one T cell receptor (beta chain). This sample stems from a study of cytomegalovirus exposure and HLA in healthy donors. PCR amplification relied on 60 Vbeta primers (plus 13 Jbeta primers). Data came from immunoSEQ multiplex PCR; TCRdb stores just in-frame clones and leaves some out. The sample holds around 130,000 clones; 65% to 85% are singletons and the top ten take around 1.5%. The germline CDR1 and CDR2 sequences are SGHTA and FQGNSA. V was clipped by 1 base and J by 1 base; unmatched bases: 2. This CDR3 contains 15 residues. Sequencing was carried out using PBMCs. This clonotype was sampled from a woman between 18 and 30 years old in good health and CMV-seronegative. The chain links TRBV7-2 to TRBJ2-7; the match to TRBD2 covers 9 bases. The CDR3 reads CASSLVAGGSYEQYF. For the CDR3, the DNA is TGTGCCAGCAGCTTAGTGGCGGGAGGGTCCTACGAGCAGTACTTC.